The rows below give T cell receptor beta chains drawn from one sample of a study of control samples from healthy donors and cancer patients. Libraries were prepared by immunoSEQ multiplex PCR; TCRdb keeps only in-frame clonotypes and omits some of them. The sample has 150,000 to 200,000 clones, around 90% seen once. Sequenced: blood. All receptors come from a young man in good health. CDR3s include the opening cysteine and the closing phenylalanine or tryptophan. Clone size is stated in some rows and not others, as once, few, many or a class when expanded.

v_gene | abundance | CDR3aa
TRBV5-6 | - | CASSRTGVEGETQYF
TRBV28 | - | CASRAPFGSGANVLTF
TRBV5-4 | - | CASRKDRGVETQYF
TRBV28 | few | CASSLSAGLPGYSPLHF
TRBV7-6 | - | CASSRDGNNEQFF
TRBV3-1/TRBV3-2 | - | CASSQDQARVNTEAFF
TRBV4-3 | - | CASSLGTSGVQFF
TRBV11-2 | - | CASSLGDRKSNQPQHF
TRBV19 | - | CASRLQGSYNSPLHF
TRBV5-1 | - | CASSREVRETQYF
TRBV19 | - | CASRNPPGFRELFF
TRBV28 | once | CASAAPGDTQYF
TRBV2 | once | CASSRQGPLDGYTF
TRBV18 | - | CASSLNPRGPMETQYF
TRBV10-2 | - | CASSESGRGYTGELFF
TRBV24-1 | once | CATSDASYRGVRGYTF
TRBV20-1 | - | CSASRGGPQHF
TRBV3-1/TRBV3-2 | - | CASSQASAGELFF
TRBV28 | - | CASSLQGQQETQYF
TRBV7-2 | - | CASSLAPSGANGVAQYF
TRBV14 | - | CASSKTDEKLFF
TRBV4-3 | - | CASSHSRGLDAAEQYF
TRBV27 | - | CASSFGVGSNQPQHF
TRBV28 | - | CASSLRDRHNYGYTF
TRBV5-1 | - | CASSLKLSSSYEQYF
TRBV18 | - | CASSPGSSLATEAFF
TRBV2 | - | CASILQGTAFF
TRBV7-9 | - | CASSQQGKGPNTEAFF
TRBV4-3 | - | CASSQTVRARGNTIYF
TRBV9 | once | CASSVLPQAEEQFF
TRBV5-1 | - | CASSMTGDPEGTQYF
TRBV4-1 | once | CASSQDSSGGNTGELFF
TRBV11-3 | - | CASSGRRDRDEQYF
TRBV7-2 | - | CASSATGIQETQYF
TRBV5-1 | - | CASSLEGSEYQETQYF
TRBV7-2 | - | CASSLARGGEQYF
TRBV9 | - | CASSVGTPGEQFF
TRBV27 | - | CASSFQGTDTQYF
TRBV29-1 | - | CSVGPGRGEQYF
TRBV28 | - | CASSQRVHYYNEQFF
TRBV7-2 | - | CASSLAGTGWSSPLHF
TRBV6-5 | few | CASSYSWVSPQHF